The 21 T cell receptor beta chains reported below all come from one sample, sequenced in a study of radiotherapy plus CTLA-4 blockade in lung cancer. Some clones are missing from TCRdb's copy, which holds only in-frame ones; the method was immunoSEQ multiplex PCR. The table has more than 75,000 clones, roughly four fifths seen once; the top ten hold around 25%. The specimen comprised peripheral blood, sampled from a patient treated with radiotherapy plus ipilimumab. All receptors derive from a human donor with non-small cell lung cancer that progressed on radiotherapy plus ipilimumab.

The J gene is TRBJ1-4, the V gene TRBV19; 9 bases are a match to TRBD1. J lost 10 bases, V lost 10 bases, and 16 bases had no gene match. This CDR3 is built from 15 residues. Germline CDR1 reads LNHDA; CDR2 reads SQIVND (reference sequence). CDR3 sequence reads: CATKPPGTGIGKLFF. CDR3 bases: TGTGCCACTAAGCCCCCAGGGACAGGGATTGGAAAACTGTTTTTT.

This chain's CDR3 is CASSYFTNTGELFF. In DNA form, the CDR3 reads TGTGCCAGCAGTTATTTCACCAACACCGGGGAGCTGTTTTTT. The genes are TRBV6-5 and TRBJ2-2; D is unresolved. Trimming took off 3 bases at V and 2 bases at J, with 7 bases between the two ends. CDR3 length equals 14 residues. Germline CDR1 is MNHEY and CDR2 is SVGAGI.

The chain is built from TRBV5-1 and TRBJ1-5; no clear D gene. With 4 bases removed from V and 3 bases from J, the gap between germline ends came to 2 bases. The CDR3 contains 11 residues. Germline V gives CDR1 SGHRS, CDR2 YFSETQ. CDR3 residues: CASSPNQPQHF. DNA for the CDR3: TGCGCCAGCAGCCCCAATCAGCCCCAGCATTTT.

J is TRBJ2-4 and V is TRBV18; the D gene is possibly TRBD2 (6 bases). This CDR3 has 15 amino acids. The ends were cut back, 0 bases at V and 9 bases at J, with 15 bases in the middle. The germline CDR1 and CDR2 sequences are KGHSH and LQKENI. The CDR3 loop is CASSPPIRMGGIQYF. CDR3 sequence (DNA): TGTGCCAGCTCACCACCCATTCGGATGGGGGGCATTCAGTACTTC.

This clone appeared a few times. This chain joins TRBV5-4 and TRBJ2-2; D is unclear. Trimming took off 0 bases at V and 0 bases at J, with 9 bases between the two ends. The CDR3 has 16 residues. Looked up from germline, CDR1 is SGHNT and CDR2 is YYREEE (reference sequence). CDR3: CASSLEQHANTGELFF. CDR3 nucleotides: TGTGCCAGCAGCTTGGAACAGCACGCGAACACCGGGGAGCTGTTTTTT.

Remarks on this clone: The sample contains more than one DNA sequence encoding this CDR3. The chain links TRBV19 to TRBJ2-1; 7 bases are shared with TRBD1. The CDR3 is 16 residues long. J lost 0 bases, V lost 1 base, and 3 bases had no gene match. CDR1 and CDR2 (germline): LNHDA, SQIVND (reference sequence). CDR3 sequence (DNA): TGTGCCAGTAGTATAGTCCCAGGGGGCTCCTACAATGAGCAGTTCTTC. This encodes CASSIVPGGSYNEQFF.

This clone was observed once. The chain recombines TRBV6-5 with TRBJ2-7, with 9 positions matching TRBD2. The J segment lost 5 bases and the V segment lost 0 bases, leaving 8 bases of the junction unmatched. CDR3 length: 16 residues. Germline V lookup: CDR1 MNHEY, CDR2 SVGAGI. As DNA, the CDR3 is TGTGCCAGCAGTTACTCGGGCGGGAGGGCTCGCGACGAGCAGTACTTC. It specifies CASSYSGGRARDEQYF.

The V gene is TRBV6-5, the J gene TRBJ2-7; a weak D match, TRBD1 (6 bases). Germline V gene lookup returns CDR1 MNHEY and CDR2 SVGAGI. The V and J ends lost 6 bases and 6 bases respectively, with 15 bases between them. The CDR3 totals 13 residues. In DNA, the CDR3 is TGTGCCAGCAGAGCCGAGGGGGTCGGCGAGCAGTACTTC. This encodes CASRAEGVGEQYF.

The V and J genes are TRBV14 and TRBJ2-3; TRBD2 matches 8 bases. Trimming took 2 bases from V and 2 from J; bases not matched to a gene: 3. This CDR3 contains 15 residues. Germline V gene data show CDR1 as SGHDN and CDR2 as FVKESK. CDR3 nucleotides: TGTGCCAGCAGCCAACGCGGGGGGACCACAGATACGCAGTATTTT. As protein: CASSQRGGTTDTQYF.

The CDR3 protein is CASSSSNTEAFF. DNA for the CDR3: TGTGCCAGCAGCTCCTCCAACACTGAAGCTTTCTTT. V is TRBV7-9 and J is TRBJ1-1, with D unresolved. Germline loops: CDR1 SEHNR, CDR2 FQNEAQ (reference sequence). There are 12 residues in the CDR3. The germline V and J ends were trimmed by 4 bases and 2 bases, with 5 bases remaining between them.

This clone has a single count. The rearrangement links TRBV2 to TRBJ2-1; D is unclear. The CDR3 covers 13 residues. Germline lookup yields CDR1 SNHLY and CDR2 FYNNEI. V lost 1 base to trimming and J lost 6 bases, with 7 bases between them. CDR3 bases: TGTGCCAGCAGTGAAGAGGTAGGCAATGAGCAGTTCTTC. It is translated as CASSEEVGNEQFF.

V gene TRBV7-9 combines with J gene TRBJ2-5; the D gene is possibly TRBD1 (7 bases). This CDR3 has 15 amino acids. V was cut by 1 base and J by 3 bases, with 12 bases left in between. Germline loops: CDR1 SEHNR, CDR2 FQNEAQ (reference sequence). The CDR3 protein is CASSLEGRGEETQYF. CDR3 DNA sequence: TGTGCCAGCAGCTTAGAGGGCAGGGGGGAAGAGACCCAGTACTTC.

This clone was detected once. The CDR3 nucleotides are TGCGCCAGCAGCCAAGATACGGGAAACACTGAAGCTTTCTTT. Amino acid sequence: CASSQDTGNTEAFF. The chain couples TRBV4-1 to TRBJ1-1; D is unclear. The V gene lost 0 bases and the J gene lost 2 bases, with 7 bases spanning the gap. Germline CDR1 reads MGHRA; CDR2 reads YSYEKL. The CDR3 sequence is 14 residues long.

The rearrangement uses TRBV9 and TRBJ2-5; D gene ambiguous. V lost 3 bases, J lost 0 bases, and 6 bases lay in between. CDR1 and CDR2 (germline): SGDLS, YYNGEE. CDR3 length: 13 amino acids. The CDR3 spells CASSDRNQETQYF. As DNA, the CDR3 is TGTGCCAGCAGCGACAGAAACCAAGAGACCCAGTACTTC.

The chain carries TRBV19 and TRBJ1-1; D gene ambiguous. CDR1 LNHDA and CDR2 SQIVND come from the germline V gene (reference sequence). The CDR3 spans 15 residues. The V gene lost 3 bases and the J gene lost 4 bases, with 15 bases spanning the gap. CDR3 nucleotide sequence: TGTGCCAGTAGTATGGATCGGGGTAGGAGCACTGAAGCTTTCTTT. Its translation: CASSMDRGRSTEAFF.

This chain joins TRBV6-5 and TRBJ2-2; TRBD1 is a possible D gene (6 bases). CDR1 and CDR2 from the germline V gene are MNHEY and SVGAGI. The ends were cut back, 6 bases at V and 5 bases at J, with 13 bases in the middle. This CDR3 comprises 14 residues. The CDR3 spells CASRLGAGTGELFF. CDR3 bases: TGTGCCAGCAGGCTGGGGGCAGGGACCGGGGAGCTGTTTTTT.

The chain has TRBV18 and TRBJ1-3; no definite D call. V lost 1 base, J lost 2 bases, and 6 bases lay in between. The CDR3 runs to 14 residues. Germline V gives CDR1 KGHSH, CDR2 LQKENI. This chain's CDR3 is CASSPRQAGNTIYF. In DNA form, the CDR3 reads TGTGCCAGCTCACCACGGCAGGCTGGAAACACCATATATTTT.

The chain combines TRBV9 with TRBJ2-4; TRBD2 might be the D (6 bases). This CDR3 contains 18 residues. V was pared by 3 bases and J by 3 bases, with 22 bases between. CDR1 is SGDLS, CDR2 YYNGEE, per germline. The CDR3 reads CASSAAGLVAQDKNIQYF. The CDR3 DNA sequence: TGTGCCAGCAGCGCCGCGGGACTGGTGGCCCAAGACAAAAACATTCAGTACTTC.

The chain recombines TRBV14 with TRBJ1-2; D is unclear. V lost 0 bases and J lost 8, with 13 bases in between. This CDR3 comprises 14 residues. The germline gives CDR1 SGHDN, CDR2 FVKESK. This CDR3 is CASSQDRAQSGYTF. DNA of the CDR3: TGTGCCAGCAGCCAAGATAGGGCACAGAGCGGCTACACCTTC.

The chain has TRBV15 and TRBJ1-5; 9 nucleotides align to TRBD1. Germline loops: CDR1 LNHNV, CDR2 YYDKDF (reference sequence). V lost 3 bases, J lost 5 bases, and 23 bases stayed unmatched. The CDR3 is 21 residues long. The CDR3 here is CATSRHRWDRVLRATDQPQHF. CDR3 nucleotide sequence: TGTGCCACCAGCAGGCACAGGTGGGACAGGGTGTTAAGGGCGACGGATCAGCCCCAGCATTTT.

The chain's CDR3 is CASRRRNEQFF. CDR3 coding DNA: TGTGCCAGTAGACGTCGGAATGAGCAGTTCTTC. This sequence joins TRBV19 and TRBJ2-1; D remains unclear. This CDR3 comprises 11 residues. From germline, CDR1 is LNHDA and CDR2 SQIVND (reference sequence). Trimming took off 6 bases at V and 7 bases at J, with 7 bases between the two ends.